Shown below are 14 T cell receptor beta chains from a single sample sequenced in a study of blood T cell repertoires in COVID-19. Profiled with immunoSEQ multiplex PCR; TCRdb holds only in-frame clones, not every one. The profile shows approximately 190,000 clones, 75% to 90% of them singletons. Material for sequencing was peripheral blood. The receptors here all came from a man aged 55 to 70 with acute or convalescent COVID-19.

The V call is TRBV7-8, the J call TRBJ1-2, with 9 bases identical to TRBD1. Per the germline V gene, CDR1 is SGHVS and CDR2 is FQNEAQ. J was trimmed by 5 bases and V by 4 bases; bases with no gene match: 14. CDR3 length: 17 amino acids. Here the CDR3 reads CASSSNARDREGYGYTF. In nucleotides, the CDR3 is TGTGCCAGCAGCTCAAACGCTAGGGACAGGGAAGGGTATGGCTACACCTTC.

CDR3 nucleotide sequence: TGCGCCAGCAGCAGGGAGGGAAAGGGGTACGAGCAGTACTTC. It translates to CASSREGKGYEQYF. The genes are TRBV5-1 and TRBJ2-7, with 7 bases lining up with TRBD2. The CDR3 consists of 14 residues. Germline lookup yields CDR1 SGHRS and CDR2 YFSETQ. The ends lost 4 bases at V and 4 bases at J; junction bases unmatched: 8.

The rearrangement uses TRBV9 and TRBJ2-7; 10 nucleotides align to TRBD2. V dropped 5 bases and J dropped 6; count of bases not matched to a gene: 8. Germline assignment: CDR1 SGDLS and CDR2 YYNGEE. CDR3 length: 14 residues. CDR3 amino acids: CASSGASGGGEQYF. The CDR3 DNA reads TGTGCCAGCAGTGGGGCTAGCGGGGGTGGCGAGCAGTACTTC.

The chain carries TRBV2 and TRBJ2-5; 8 bases agree with TRBD2. With 6 bases clipped from V and 4 bases from J, the junction kept 4 bases outside the gene matches. The CDR3 totals 13 residues. The germline CDR1 and CDR2 sequences are SNHLY and FYNNEI. CDR3 coding DNA: TGTGCCAGCAGGCCGAGCGGGGGAGAGACCCAGTACTTC. Protein: CASRPSGGETQYF.

The V and J genes are TRBV7-2 and TRBJ2-3; 10 bases align to TRBD2. The ends lost 1 base at V and 5 bases at J; junction bases unmatched: 9. From germline, CDR1 is SGHTA and CDR2 FQGNSA. This CDR3 is built from 17 residues. CDR3 residues: CASSLVHGLAELDTQYF. CDR3 sequence (DNA): TGTGCCAGCAGCTTAGTCCACGGACTAGCGGAATTAGATACGCAGTATTTT.

This chain connects TRBV5-4 to TRBJ1-4; D not certain. This CDR3 is 12 amino acids long. Germline V lookup: CDR1 SGHNT, CDR2 YYREEE (reference sequence). The ends were cut back, 4 bases at V and 7 bases at J, with 8 bases in the middle. The CDR3: CASSRPGEKLFF. The CDR3 bases are TGTGCCAGCAGCCGTCCGGGTGAAAAACTGTTTTTT.

The chain couples TRBV6-1 to TRBJ1-5, with D possibly being TRBD1 (5 bases). The germline V gene encodes CDR1 MNHNS and CDR2 SASEGT. This CDR3 has 16 residues. V lost 7 bases to trimming and J lost 3 bases, with 19 bases between them. The CDR3 DNA sequence: TGTGCCAGCACTGAGGGAACCTACAGGTTCAATCAGCCCCAGCATTTT. The encoded protein is CASTEGTYRFNQPQHF.

This clone was seen more than once but under ten times. This sample also contains other DNA sequences that code for the same CDR3. The chain links TRBV7-9 to TRBJ2-7; 7 bases match TRBD1. The V gene end was trimmed by 3 bases and the J gene end by 2 bases; junction bases not matched to a gene: 4. The CDR3 consists of 14 residues. Germline V gene lookup returns CDR1 SEHNR and CDR2 FQNEAQ (reference sequence). CDR3 coding DNA: TGTGCCAGCAGCTTCGGACAGGTGGCCTACGAGCAGTACTTC. This translates into CASSFGQVAYEQYF.

The chain carries TRBV4-1 and TRBJ1-1; the D gene is possibly TRBD1 (5 bases). The germline V gene encodes CDR1 MGHRA and CDR2 YSYEKL. The CDR3 runs 13 residues. Trimming pared 1 base from V and 3 bases from J, leaving 6 bases between. The CDR3 sequence: CASSQGRDTEAFF. The CDR3 DNA reads TGCGCCAGCAGCCAAGGCAGGGACACTGAAGCTTTCTTT.

The rearrangement links TRBV6-6 to TRBJ1-1; D not certain. V was cut by 2 bases and J by 0 bases, with 7 bases left in between. In germline, CDR1 is MNHNY, CDR2 SVGAGI (reference sequence). The CDR3 sequence is 14 residues long. The CDR3 DNA is TGTGCCAGCAGTTACCAAGAGATGAACACTGAAGCTTTCTTT. This translates into CASSYQEMNTEAFF.

The table lists this clone with a few counts. The rearrangement joins TRBV29-1 to TRBJ2-3, with a possible D match to TRBD2 (7 bases). CDR1 is SQVTM and CDR2 is ANQGSEA in the germline V gene. V lost 4 bases and J 1 base, leaving 12 bases between the germline ends. CDR3 size: 14 residues. Here the CDR3 reads CSVVLGGRTDTQYF. Written as DNA, the CDR3 is TGCAGCGTTGTATTGGGGGGGCGCACAGATACGCAGTATTTT.

The V and J genes are TRBV6-5 and TRBJ2-1; D is perhaps TRBD2 (6 bases). V gave up 2 bases and J gave up 7 bases, with 15 bases separating them. Per germline, CDR1 MNHEY and CDR2 SVGAGI. The CDR3 extends over 15 amino acids. The CDR3 here is CASSYATSTKNEQFF. For the CDR3, the DNA is TGTGCCAGCAGTTACGCGACTAGTACGAAAAATGAGCAGTTCTTC.

The rearrangement joins TRBV5-4 to TRBJ2-7; 8 bases match TRBD2. In germline, CDR1 is SGHNT, CDR2 YYREEE (reference sequence). This CDR3 has 16 amino acids. The V and J ends lost 5 bases and 1 base, in that order; junction bases with no gene match: 11. Written as DNA, the CDR3 is TGTGCCAGCAGGCGAATCGGGGGGGCCGGGTCCTACGAGCAGTACTTC. It specifies CASRRIGGAGSYEQYF.

The chain carries TRBV25-1 and TRBJ1-4, with D maybe TRBD1 (6 bases). Trimming left V 6 bases short and J 7 bases short, with 9 bases between. Germline V gene sequence: CDR1 MGHDK, CDR2 SYGVNS. This CDR3 is built from 12 residues. As DNA, the CDR3 is TGTGCCAGCAGCAGGGGTTTTGAAAAACTGTTTTTT. As protein: CASSRGFEKLFF.